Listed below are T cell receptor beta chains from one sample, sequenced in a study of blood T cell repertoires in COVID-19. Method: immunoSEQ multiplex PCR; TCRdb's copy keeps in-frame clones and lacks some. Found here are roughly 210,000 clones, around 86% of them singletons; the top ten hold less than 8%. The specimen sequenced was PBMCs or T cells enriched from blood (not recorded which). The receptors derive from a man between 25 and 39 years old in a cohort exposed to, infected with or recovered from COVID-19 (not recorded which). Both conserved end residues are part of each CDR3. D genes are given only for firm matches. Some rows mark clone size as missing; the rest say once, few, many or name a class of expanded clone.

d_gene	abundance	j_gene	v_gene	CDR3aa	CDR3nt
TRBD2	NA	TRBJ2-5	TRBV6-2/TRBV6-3	CASSPSGSWELTQYF	TGTGCCAGCAGTCCAAGCGGGAGTTGGGAATTAACCCAGTACTTC
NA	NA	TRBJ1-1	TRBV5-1	CAPRREGTEAFF	TGCGCCCCCCGCCGAGAGGGCACTGAAGCTTTCTTT
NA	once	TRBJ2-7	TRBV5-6	CASSLTGSYEQYF	TGTGCCAGCAGCTTGACAGGGTCCTACGAGCAGTACTTC
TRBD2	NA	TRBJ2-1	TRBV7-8	CASSVREGSYNEQFF	TGTGCCAGCAGTGTACGGGAGGGGTCCTACAATGAGCAGTTCTTC
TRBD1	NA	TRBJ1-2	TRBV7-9	CASSLPTGRIYGYTF	TGTGCCAGCAGCTTACCGACAGGGAGGATCTATGGCTACACCTTC
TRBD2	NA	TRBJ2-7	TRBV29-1	CSVGSGGYEQYF	TGCAGCGTTGGGTCCGGGGGGTACGAGCAGTACTTC
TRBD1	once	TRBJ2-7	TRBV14	CASSPLQGTDYEQYF	TGTGCCAGCAGCCCTCTACAGGGGACGGATTACGAGCAGTACTTC
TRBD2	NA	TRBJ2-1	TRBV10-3	CAPAGSGTSYNEQFF	TGTGCCCCCGCGGGTAGCGGGACCTCCTACAATGAGCAGTTCTTC
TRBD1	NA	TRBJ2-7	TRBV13	CASTERDRDFEQYF	TGTGCCAGCACCGAACGGGACAGGGATTTCGAGCAGTACTTC
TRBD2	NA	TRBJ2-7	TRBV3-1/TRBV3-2	CASSRTSSEYEQYF	TGTGCCAGCAGCCGGACTAGTTCAGAGTACGAGCAGTACTTC
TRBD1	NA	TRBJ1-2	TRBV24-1	CATADRGPPYGYTF	TGTGCCACCGCTGACAGGGGGCCCCCTTATGGCTACACCTTC
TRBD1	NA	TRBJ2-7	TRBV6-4	CASRGFKGQAISYEQYF	TGTGCCAGCAGGGGTTTTAAGGGACAGGCGATCTCCTACGAGCAGTACTTC
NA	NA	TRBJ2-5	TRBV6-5	CASSRRTLSQETQYF	TGTGCCAGCAGTCGCCGGACTCTCTCCCAAGAGACCCAGTACTTC
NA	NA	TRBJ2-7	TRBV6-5	CASRQATSAYYEQYF	TGTGCCAGCAGACAAGCGACTAGTGCGTACTACGAGCAGTACTTC
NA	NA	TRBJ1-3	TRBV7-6	CASSLRGVGGDPGNTIYF	TGTGCCAGCAGCTTAAGAGGAGTGGGGGGAGATCCTGGAAACACCATATATTTT
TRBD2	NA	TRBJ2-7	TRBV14	CASSSRSGTSGSYEQYF	TGTGCCAGCAGCTCCCGATCCGGTACTAGCGGATCCTACGAGCAGTACTTC